A single sample is the source of the 28 T cell receptor beta chains below, sequenced in a study of blood T cell repertoires in COVID-19. The method was immunoSEQ multiplex PCR; TCRdb's version includes in-frame clones alone and lacks a portion of them. Of roughly 230,000 clones in the sample, approximately 84% were seen once. The sequencing sample was made of peripheral blood. The receptors were gathered from a middle-aged man with acute or convalescent COVID-19.

The V call is TRBV28, the J call TRBJ2-7, with D possibly being TRBD1 (6 bases). The CDR3 loop spans 16 amino acids. Germline V CDR1 and CDR2: MDHEN, SYDVKM. V gave up 5 bases and J gave up 3 bases, with 20 bases separating them. CDR3 protein: CASSDNRARNIYEQYF. The CDR3 DNA follows: TGTGCCAGCAGTGATAACAGGGCCCGCAATATCTACGAGCAGTACTTC.

V usage is TRBV10-3 and J usage is TRBJ1-1; TRBD1 aligns across 7 bases. Trimming cost V 0 bases and J 4 bases; bases outside gene matches: 5. Germline CDR1 is ENHRY and CDR2 is SYGVKD. The CDR3 is 15 amino acids. Written as DNA, the CDR3 is TGTGCCATCAGTGAGTCGAACAGGGGAATCACTGAAGCTTTCTTT. This gives the protein CAISESNRGITEAFF.

The chain uses TRBV21-1 and TRBJ2-5; the table's D call, TRBD1, was not checked against the DNA. TRBV21-1 is designated a pseudogene. This CDR3 has 17 amino acids. The CDR3 sequence: CASSKALFDRGRLTQYF. Here the CDR3 DNA reads TGTGCCAGCAGCAAAGCGCTTTTTGACAGGGGGCGATTGACCCAGTACTTC.

The genes are TRBV2 and TRBJ1-4, with a possible D match to TRBD1 (5 bases). The CDR3 has 14 amino acids. Germline V gives CDR1 SNHLY, CDR2 FYNNEI. Trimming pared 6 bases from V and 5 bases from J, leaving 13 bases between. CDR3 sequence (DNA): TGTGCCAGCAGGCGGACAAACCAAAATGAAAAACTGTTTTTT. As protein: CASRRTNQNEKLFF.

This clone occurred a few times. The rearrangement links TRBV12-3 or TRBV12-4 to TRBJ2-2, with no clear D. The V gene lost 6 bases and the J gene lost 2 bases, with 7 bases spanning the gap. The CDR3 contains 13 residues. DNA of the CDR3: TGTGCCAGCAGCAAGAGTAACACCGGGGAGCTGTTTTTT. The encoded protein is CASSKSNTGELFF.

The chain carries TRBV5-4 and TRBJ1-1; TRBD1 aligns across 7 bases. Germline V gene sequence: CDR1 SGHNT, CDR2 YYREEE (reference sequence). V shed 4 bases and J 8 bases; nucleotides not matched to a gene: 8. The CDR3 sequence is 13 residues long. CDR3 loop: CASSALQGTEAFF. As DNA, the CDR3 is TGTGCCAGCAGCGCTTTACAGGGGACGGAAGCTTTCTTT.

The chain couples TRBV27 to TRBJ1-1, with D unresolved. In germline, CDR1 is MNHEY, CDR2 SMNVEV (reference sequence). This CDR3 contains 18 residues. With 3 bases removed from V and 0 bases from J, the gap between germline ends came to 20 bases. In DNA, the CDR3 is TGTGCCAGCAGTTTCTCGCCGCCGTATGCCAGGATGAACACTGAAGCTTTCTTT. Translating it yields CASSFSPPYARMNTEAFF.

The chain combines TRBV29-1 with TRBJ2-3; weak D call: TRBD2 (6 bases). Germline-derived CDR1 and CDR2 are SQVTM and ANQGSEA. Trimming cost V 4 bases and J 3 bases, with 11 bases left between them. This CDR3 is 13 amino acids long. CDR3 residues: CSVGGGVTDTQYF. The CDR3 DNA reads TGCAGCGTTGGAGGAGGGGTGACAGATACGCAGTATTTT.

This clone appeared once. The rearrangement joins TRBV4-1 to TRBJ1-6, with D uncertain. Deletions cut 1 base from V and 5 bases from J, with 9 bases between. CDR3 size: 15 residues. Germline lookup yields CDR1 MGHRA and CDR2 YSYEKL. The DNA of the CDR3 is TGCGCCAGCAGCCAAGGGGCAGCCGATAATTCACCCCTCCACTTT. Translated, it gives CASSQGAADNSPLHF.

This chain uses TRBV24-1 with TRBJ1-6, with 10 bases that match TRBD1. This CDR3 is built from 20 residues. The ends lost 1 base at V and 1 base at J; junction bases unmatched: 9. CDR1 KGHDR and CDR2 SFDVKD come from the germline V gene. The CDR3 DNA follows: TGTGCCACCAGTGATTTAGGGTCGGGACAGGGGACATCCTATAATTCACCCCTCCACTTT. It encodes CATSDLGSGQGTSYNSPLHF.

The chain recombines TRBV5-1 with TRBJ2-3; D call uncertain. V lost 7 bases and J lost 2, with 14 bases in between. The CDR3 runs 14 residues. From germline, CDR1 is SGHRS and CDR2 YFSETQ. For the CDR3, the DNA is TGCGCCAGCCAGGCGAACAGCAACACAGATACGCAGTATTTT. Protein sequence: CASQANSNTDTQYF.

The genes are TRBV18 and TRBJ1-2, with D possibly matching TRBD1 (5 bases). Trimming pared 0 bases from V and 4 bases from J, leaving 12 bases between. CDR1 and CDR2 (germline): KGHSH, LQKENI. This CDR3 is built from 15 residues. The DNA for the CDR3 is TGTGCCAGCTCACCACCGTCACAGGCTTTCTATGGCTACACCTTC. Encoded protein: CASSPPSQAFYGYTF.

The chain carries TRBV12-3 or TRBV12-4 and TRBJ1-2, with a weak D call TRBD1 (5 bases). Trimming removed 6 bases at V and 7 bases at J, with 15 bases between. The CDR3 is 13 amino acids. CDR3: CASSPLGAAGYTF. For the CDR3, the DNA is TGTGCCAGCAGCCCACTTGGGGCGGCTGGCTACACCTTC.

The CDR3 DNA reads as TGTGCCAGCAGCCAAGAATTCCAGGGTGGAACTGAAGCTTTCTTT. Protein: CASSQEFQGGTEAFF. The chain combines TRBV14 with TRBJ1-1, with D possibly TRBD1 on 5 matching bases. V gave up 0 bases and J gave up 5 bases, with 13 bases separating them. CDR1 and CDR2 from the germline V gene are SGHDN and FVKESK. This CDR3 is 15 amino acids long.

This clone was found a few times. The rearrangement joins TRBV6-5 to TRBJ1-5, with D maybe TRBD1 (6 bases). V was trimmed by 5 bases and J by 0 bases, leaving 11 bases between them. Per germline, CDR1 MNHEY and CDR2 SVGAGI. This CDR3 has 15 amino acids. CDR3 DNA sequence: TGTGCCAGCAGTAACACAGGGTTTAGCAATCAGCCCCAGCATTTT. Residues: CASSNTGFSNQPQHF.

This chain joins TRBV25-1 and TRBJ1-3; maybe TRBD1 (6 bases). The CDR3 loop spans 14 amino acids. Per germline, CDR1 MGHDK and CDR2 SYGVNS. The V end lost 8 bases, the J end lost 0 bases, and 11 bases lay between the germline ends. The CDR3 sequence is CASSRDNSGNTIYF. The DNA of the CDR3 is TGTGCCAGCTCCCGGGACAACTCTGGAAACACCATATATTTT.

The chain has TRBV5-6 and TRBJ1-2; 7 bases are a match to TRBD1. V lost 0 bases to trimming and J lost 7 bases; unmatched junction nucleotides: 0. The CDR3 sequence is 12 residues long. Germline V CDR1 and CDR2: SGHDT, YYEEEE. The CDR3: CASSLAGGGYTF. The CDR3 nucleotides read TGTGCCAGCAGCTTGGCAGGGGGTGGCTACACCTTC.

V is TRBV6-2 or TRBV6-3 and J is TRBJ1-2; TRBD1 agrees at 7 bases. This CDR3 has 16 amino acids. J lost 3 bases, V lost 0 bases, and 7 bases had no gene match. The V gene's germline CDR1 is MNHEY and CDR2 SVGEGT. CDR3 protein: CASSYSRTGIDYGYTF. In nucleotides, the CDR3 is TGTGCCAGCAGTTACTCCCGGACAGGTATCGACTATGGCTACACCTTC.

The chain employs TRBV28 and TRBJ2-5; TRBD1 aligns across 10 bases. The V segment lost 6 bases and the J segment 4 bases; nucleotides outside the gene matches: 8. The V gene's germline CDR1 is MDHEN and CDR2 SYDVKM. The CDR3 has 15 amino acids. The CDR3 nucleotides read TGTGCCAGCAGCTTAGACAGGGGGCTAGGAGAGACCCAGTACTTC. Protein: CASSLDRGLGETQYF.

J is TRBJ2-3 and V is TRBV6-5, with 7 bases that match TRBD1. The germline gives CDR1 MNHEY, CDR2 SVGAGI. Losses at the gene ends were 6 bases for V and 1 base for J; bases not matched to a gene: 7. This CDR3 contains 15 residues. The DNA for the CDR3 is TGTGCCAGCAGCAAACAGGGGCCTGGCACAGATACGCAGTATTTT. It encodes CASSKQGPGTDTQYF.

The chain uses TRBV10-3 and TRBJ2-6, with 7 bases fitting TRBD1. In germline, CDR1 is ENHRY, CDR2 SYGVKD. This CDR3 has 16 residues. V shed 10 bases and J 0 bases; nucleotides not matched to a gene: 9. The CDR3 is CANSGQNYSGANVLTF. The CDR3 DNA reads TGTGCCAACTCGGGACAGAATTACTCTGGGGCCAACGTCCTGACTTTC.

V gene TRBV28 combines with J gene TRBJ1-1, with 7 bases matching TRBD1. Germline CDR1 MDHEN, CDR2 SYDVKM. The CDR3 is 15 residues long. V lost 6 bases and J lost 1; bases outside the gene matches: 8. The CDR3 is CASSLPGGKNTEAFF. CDR3 DNA sequence: TGTGCCAGCAGCCTCCCAGGGGGGAAGAACACTGAAGCTTTCTTT.

The J gene is TRBJ1-5, the V gene TRBV4-1; 7 bases agree with TRBD1. This CDR3 contains 17 residues. V shed 0 bases and J 2 bases; nucleotides not matched to a gene: 7. CDR1 is MGHRA, CDR2 YSYEKL, per germline. CDR3 nucleotides: TGCGCCAGCAGCCAAGAGTACAGGGGATCGGGCAATCAGCCCCAGCATTTT. The encoded protein is CASSQEYRGSGNQPQHF.

By share, this clone counts as medium-sized (0.01 to 0.1%). The chain is built from TRBV12-5 and TRBJ2-5, with 9 bases fitting TRBD1. This CDR3 is 14 amino acids long. The germline gives CDR1 LGHNT, CDR2 FRNRAP. V trimming: 5 bases; J trimming: 5 bases; junction bases outside the gene matches: 6. The CDR3 sequence: CASGLAGTGETQYF. The DNA of the CDR3 is TGTGCTAGTGGTCTGGCCGGGACAGGGGAGACCCAGTACTTC.

The rearrangement uses TRBV4-1 and TRBJ2-1; 10 bases line up with TRBD1. The V gene's germline CDR1 is MGHRA and CDR2 YSYEKL. V dropped 1 base and J dropped 8; count of bases not matched to a gene: 11. CDR3 length: 17 amino acids. CDR3 coding DNA: TGCGCCAGCAGCCAAGTGGGAAGGGACAGGGGATTCGATGAGCAGTTCTTC. Encoded protein: CASSQVGRDRGFDEQFF.

The chain uses TRBV4-1 and TRBJ2-2; 9 bases align to TRBD2. J was trimmed by 5 bases and V by 2 bases; bases with no gene match: 6. Germline CDR1 is MGHRA and CDR2 is YSYEKL. The CDR3 consists of 16 residues. The chain's CDR3 is CASSQRRGGGTGELFF. DNA for the CDR3: TGCGCCAGCAGCCAACGGCGGGGGGGAGGAACCGGGGAGCTGTTTTTT.

CDR3 nucleotides: TGTGCCAGCAGTCCAAGACAGGGGCAAGAGACCCAGTACTTC. Its translation is CASSPRQGQETQYF. The genes are TRBV2 and TRBJ2-5, with TRBD1 matching over 8 bases. CDR1 and CDR2 (germline): SNHLY, FYNNEI. Trimming took 5 bases from V and 2 from J; bases not matched to a gene: 4. The CDR3 loop spans 14 amino acids.

This sequence joins TRBV19 and TRBJ1-5, with 9 bases matching TRBD1. Germline V gives CDR1 LNHDA, CDR2 SQIVND (reference sequence). The CDR3 runs to 16 residues. V lost 11 bases to trimming and J lost 0 bases; unmatched junction nucleotides: 11. CDR3 sequence (DNA): TGTGCCGGAGGACAGGGGCCTCTCTTTAGCAATCAGCCCCAGCATTTT. Protein product: CAGGQGPLFSNQPQHF.